The 15 T cell receptor beta chains in this list originate from one sample, sequenced in a study of T cells after yellow fever vaccination (dated by TCRdb to between 2017 and 2020). This sample's treatment or condition label indicates: live attenuated yellow fever vaccine strain. Library preparation used 5' RACE. The sample was run on an Illumina NovaSeq 6000. TCRdb applied fastp at Q25 and MiXCR to the public reads, then kept only in-frame beta chains. Rows are combined by CDR3 protein, so each entry shows the most common genes and DNA. The sample profile shows about 330,000 distinct CDR3 sequences; roughly 4% of them were found once. The ten largest clones add up to 20% to 25% of the sample. This specimen was PBMCs, taken 5 days after the yellow fever booster vaccination. Receptors were obtained from a man younger than 35 who received the YFV17D yellow fever vaccine.

The V and J genes are TRBV27 and TRBJ1-1; 8 bases map to TRBD1. V shed 2 bases and J 5 bases; nucleotides not matched to a gene: 4. The germline gives CDR1 MNHEY, CDR2 SMNVEV (reference sequence). The CDR3 is made up of 14 amino acids. DNA of the CDR3: TGTGCCAGCAGTTTAAACCAGGGGGCGACTGAAGCTTTCTTT. Translation gives CASSLNQGATEAFF.

In its sample, this clonotype was seen many times. V usage is TRBV28 and J usage is TRBJ1-6; maybe TRBD1 (6 bases). This CDR3 spans 17 amino acids. Per germline, CDR1 MDHEN and CDR2 SYDVKM. Trimming took 4 bases from V and 8 from J, leaving 21 bases between them. The DNA for the CDR3 is TGTGCCAGCAGTTCGATCACCGGGACATCCGGCGATTCACCCCTCCACTTT. Its translation: CASSSITGTSGDSPLHF.

The chain employs TRBV15 and TRBJ2-2, with TRBD1 identical over 7 bases. The junction had 17 bases not matched to a gene; V was cut back by 5 bases and J by 5 bases. This CDR3 comprises 18 residues. Germline CDR1 LNHNV, CDR2 YYDKDF (reference sequence). Here the CDR3 reads CATSGRTGHPSYTGELFF. The CDR3 nucleotides read TGTGCCACCAGCGGCCGGACAGGTCACCCTTCTTATACCGGGGAGCTGTTTTTT.

This rearrangement joins TRBV20-1 to TRBJ2-7, with 9 positions matching TRBD2. V shed 0 bases, J shed 1 base, and the junction held 4 bases outside the gene matches. Germline CDR1 is DFQATT and CDR2 is SNEGSKA (reference sequence). The length of the CDR3 is 15 residues. DNA for the CDR3: TGCAGTGCTAGAGATGTAAGCGGGGGGTCCTACGAGCAGTACGTC. The encoded protein is CSARDVSGGSYEQYV.

Only a few counts were recorded for this clonotype. This chain joins TRBV18 and TRBJ1-2; D unclear. The CDR3 loop spans 14 amino acids. CDR1 is KGHSH, CDR2 LQKENI, per germline. V gave up 5 bases and J gave up 0 bases, with 10 bases separating them. Here the CDR3 DNA reads TGTGCCAGCTCAGAAGGACGTACTAACTATGGCTACACCTTC. The encoded protein is CASSEGRTNYGYTF.

This chain links TRBV28 with TRBJ1-2; TRBD1 agrees at 7 bases. After removal of 5 bases from V and 4 bases from J, the junction contained 16 bases not matched to a gene. The length of the CDR3 is 17 residues. Germline loops: CDR1 MDHEN, CDR2 SYDVKM. The CDR3 DNA follows: TGTGCCAGCAGTCCCAGGTGGCAGGGGGGATCGGGCTATGGCTACACCTTC. This codes for CASSPRWQGGSGYGYTF.

This clonotype was counted between two and nine times. This chain uses TRBV4-3 with TRBJ1-5; D ambiguous. The CDR3 totals 13 residues. Germline assignment: CDR1 LGHNA and CDR2 YSLEER. Trimming stripped 4 bases from V and 4 bases from J, with 8 bases between. The CDR3 nucleotides are TGCGCCAGCAGCCGGAACACGAATCAGCCCCAGCATTTT. Translating gives CASSRNTNQPQHF.

This chain links TRBV27 with TRBJ1-1; D unclear. From germline, CDR1 is MNHEY and CDR2 SMNVEV (reference sequence). This CDR3 contains 14 residues. The V and J ends lost 2 bases and 4 bases respectively, with 11 bases between them. For the CDR3, the DNA is TGTGCCAGCAGTTTACGGGTAGTGAGCACTGAAGCTTTCTTT. This sequence encodes CASSLRVVSTEAFF.

The chain couples TRBV12-3 or TRBV12-4 to TRBJ1-3, with TRBD1 matching over 7 bases. Trimming took 6 bases from V and 2 from J; bases not matched to a gene: 4. The CDR3 runs 14 residues. In nucleotides, the CDR3 is TGTGCCAGCAGATCGACAGGGCCTGGAAACACCATATATTTT. This translates into CASRSTGPGNTIYF.

This clonotype was counted between two and nine times. J is TRBJ1-4 and V is TRBV4-2; TRBD1 agrees at 9 bases. The germline V gene encodes CDR1 LGHNA and CDR2 YNFKEQ. With V trimmed by 0 bases and J by 7 bases, 6 bases remained unmatched. The CDR3 is 16 residues long. The CDR3 sequence is CASSQDGTGSSEKLFF. In nucleotides, the CDR3 is TGTGCCAGCAGCCAAGATGGGACAGGGAGTAGTGAAAAACTGTTTTTT.

The chain links TRBV7-9 to TRBJ2-4; D remains unclear. Germline V lookup: CDR1 SEHNR, CDR2 FQNEAQ (reference sequence). The CDR3 spans 12 residues. The V end lost 3 bases, the J end lost 8 bases, and 8 bases lay between the germline ends. The chain's CDR3 is CASSLIPHIQYF. The CDR3 bases are TGTGCCAGCAGCTTGATCCCGCACATTCAGTACTTC.

The chain has TRBV9 and TRBJ2-3; D not resolved. Germline CDR1 SGDLS, CDR2 YYNGEE. The CDR3 contains 14 residues. Trimming pared 4 bases from V and 6 bases from J, leaving 15 bases between. CDR3 loop: CASSTQDWSDTQYF. CDR3 DNA sequence: TGTGCCAGCAGCACCCAGGATTGGTCCGATACGCAGTATTTT.

This clonotype was observed a handful of times. DNA for the CDR3: TGCGCCAGCAGCCAAGATCGGTTGGGCGGCTACGAGCAGTACTTC. Translation gives CASSQDRLGGYEQYF. The chain is built from TRBV4-3 and TRBJ2-7, with D unclear. V lost 0 bases and J 3 bases, leaving 12 bases between the germline ends. Germline-derived CDR1 and CDR2 are LGHNA and YSLEER. The length of the CDR3 is 15 residues.

Ten or more counts support this clonotype. The chain links TRBV12-3 or TRBV12-4 to TRBJ1-1; weak D call: TRBD1 (5 bases). V dropped 8 bases and J dropped 5 bases, with 12 bases sitting between them. CDR3 size: 12 residues. This CDR3 reads CASDGGGTEAFF. The DNA of the CDR3 is TGTGCCAGCGATGGTGGGGGGACTGAAGCTTTCTTT.

This clonotype was recorded many times. This chain links TRBV24-1 with TRBJ2-3; D is ambiguous. From germline, CDR1 is KGHDR and CDR2 SFDVKD. V was pared by 6 bases and J by 10 bases, with 13 bases between. The CDR3 has 12 amino acids. The CDR3: CATSLGIGSQYF. CDR3 sequence (DNA): TGTGCCACCAGTTTAGGTATTGGTTCGCAGTATTTT.